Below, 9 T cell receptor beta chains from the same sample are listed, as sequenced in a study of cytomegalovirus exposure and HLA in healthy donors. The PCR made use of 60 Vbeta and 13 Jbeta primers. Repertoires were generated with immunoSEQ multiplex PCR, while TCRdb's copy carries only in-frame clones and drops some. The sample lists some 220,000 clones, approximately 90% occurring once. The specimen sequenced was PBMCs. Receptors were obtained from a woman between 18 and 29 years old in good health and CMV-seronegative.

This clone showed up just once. CDR3 in DNA: TGCGCCAGCAGTGAGTCCCGGGGTGACGAGCAGTACTTC. This translates into CASSESRGDEQYF. The V gene is TRBV10-1, the J gene TRBJ2-7, with D tentatively TRBD2 (5 bases). V was cut by 0 bases and J by 5 bases, with 8 bases left in between. Germline CDR1 WNHNN, CDR2 SYGVQD (reference sequence). The CDR3 contains 13 residues.

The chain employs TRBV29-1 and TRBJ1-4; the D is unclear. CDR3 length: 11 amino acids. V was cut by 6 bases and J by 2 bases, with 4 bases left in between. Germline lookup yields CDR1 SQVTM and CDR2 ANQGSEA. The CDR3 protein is CSVETNEKLFF. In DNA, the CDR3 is TGCAGCGTAGAGACTAATGAAAAACTGTTTTTT.

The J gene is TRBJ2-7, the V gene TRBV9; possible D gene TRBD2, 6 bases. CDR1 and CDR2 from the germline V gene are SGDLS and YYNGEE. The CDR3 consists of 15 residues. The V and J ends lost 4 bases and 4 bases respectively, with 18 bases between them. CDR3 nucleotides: TGTGCCAGCAGCATTAATGGCGGAGGGAGGTACGAGCAGTACTTC. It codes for CASSINGGGRYEQYF.

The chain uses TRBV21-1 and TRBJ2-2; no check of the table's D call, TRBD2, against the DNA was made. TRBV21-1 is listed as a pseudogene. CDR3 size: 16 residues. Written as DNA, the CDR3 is TGTGCCAGCAGCAAAGCGCGGGCTAGCCTAACCGGGGAGCTGTTTTTT. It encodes CASSKARASLTGELFF.

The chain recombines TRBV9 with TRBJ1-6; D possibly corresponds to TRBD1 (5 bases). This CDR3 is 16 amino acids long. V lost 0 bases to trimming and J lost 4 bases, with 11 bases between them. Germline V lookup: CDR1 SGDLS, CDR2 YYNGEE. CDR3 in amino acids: CASSVAPQGYNSPLHF. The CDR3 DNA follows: TGTGCCAGCAGCGTAGCCCCTCAGGGTTATAATTCACCCCTCCACTTT.

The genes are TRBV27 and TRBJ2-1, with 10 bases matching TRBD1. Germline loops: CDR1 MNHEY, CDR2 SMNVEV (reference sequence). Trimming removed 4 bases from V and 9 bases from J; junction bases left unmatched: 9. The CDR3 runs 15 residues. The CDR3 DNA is TGTGCCAGCAGTTCGACGGGACAGGGGTCGGGTGAGCAGTTCTTC. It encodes CASSSTGQGSGEQFF.

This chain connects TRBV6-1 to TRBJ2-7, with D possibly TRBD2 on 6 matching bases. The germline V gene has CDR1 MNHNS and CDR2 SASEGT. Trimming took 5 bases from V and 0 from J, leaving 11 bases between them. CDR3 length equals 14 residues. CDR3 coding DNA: TGTGCCAGCAGTAGATTGGGGGGCTCCTACGAGCAGTACTTC. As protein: CASSRLGGSYEQYF.

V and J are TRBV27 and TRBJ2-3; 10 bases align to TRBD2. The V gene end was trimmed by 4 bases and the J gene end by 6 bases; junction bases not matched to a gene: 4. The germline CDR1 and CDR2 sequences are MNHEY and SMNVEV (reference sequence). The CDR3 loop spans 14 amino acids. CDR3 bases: TGTGCCAGCAGTTACGAACTAGCGGGGGATACGCAGTATTTT. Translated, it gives CASSYELAGDTQYF.

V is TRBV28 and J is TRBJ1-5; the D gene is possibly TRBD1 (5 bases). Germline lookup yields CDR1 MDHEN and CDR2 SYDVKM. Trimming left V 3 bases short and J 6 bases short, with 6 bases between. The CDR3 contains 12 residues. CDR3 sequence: CASSFGGQPQHF. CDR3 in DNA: TGTGCCAGCAGTTTCGGGGGTCAGCCCCAGCATTTT.